One T cell receptor (beta chain) is described in this entry. This clone's antigen is unknown. The input lacks base qualities; no much larger clone sits a single base away. This entry comes from a study of early T cells in non-severe SARS-CoV-2 infection (dated by TCRdb to about 2021). About the full investigation: Because TCR sequencing was done on bulk RNA from unsorted whole blood, the alpha and beta chains could not be paired. Points the paper makes about the study in general: VDJdb matching was skewed toward anti-spike CD8 responses and likely underestimated virus-specific expansions, missing private and CD4 specificities.

A case-control design nested within a healthcare worker cohort in London, UK, was used, with weekly nasopharyngeal swab PCR tests and blood sampling performed. Between 23 and 31 March 2020, the week of the UK lockdown, healthcare workers were enrolled and then followed up weekly for as long as 16 weeks. V is pared back by 2 bases and J by 4 bases, with 14 bases lying between the germline termini. Including the terminal cysteine and phenylalanine, the CDR3 comprises 16 residues. Kept here is only the CDR3 DNA, which spans 48 bases and is read in frame from base 1. The germline V gene provides CDR1 KGHSH and CDR2 LQKENI. Receptor libraries were prepared by 5' RACE. The instrument given in TCRdb is NextSeq 500. Unique molecular identifiers were attached to individual cDNA molecules in the TCR library protocol so that sequencing error and PCR bias could be corrected. Both TCR alpha and beta chains were sequenced, and tight co-correlation was observed between alpha and beta sequence abundances in each sample. Per the original workflow: Decombinator V4 was used to annotate TCR sequences for V gene, J gene and CDR3. Expanded TCRs were defined as changing significantly between any two time points under a Poisson model with p below 0.0001. TCR abundances were normalised to the total number of TCRs sequenced in each sample and reported as counts per million. MAIT TCRs were defined by TRAV1-2 paired with TRAJ12, TRAJ20 or TRAJ33, and iNKT TCRs by TRAV10 paired with TRAJ18. A search of VDJdb, accessed on 1 November 2021, was run for TCRs annotated to CMV, EBV and SARS-CoV-2, with TCRs annotated for multiple antigens excluded. In-frame beta chains were kept once TCRdb had trimmed the public reads at Q25 with fastp and called clones with MiXCR. Rows with one shared CDR3 protein collapse into an entry with the most common genes and DNA. TCRdb, not the original authors, processed these V and J calls. Across this sample there are some 45,000 distinct CDR3 sequences, with approximately 6.3% seen only once. The ten most abundant clones make up about 7.8% of the sample.

This chain is built from TRBV18 and TRBJ2-2; TRBD2 could be the D gene, as 6 bases match. Specimen: whole blood, collected at baseline. The TCR was taken from an adult who was a healthcare worker with PCR-confirmed SARS-CoV-2 infection or an uninfected control (not recorded which). The DNA reads TGTGCCAGCTCACCAGCTGGGGGGATCGGCACCGGGGAGCTGTTTTTT. Its protein reads: CASSPAGGIGTGELFF.